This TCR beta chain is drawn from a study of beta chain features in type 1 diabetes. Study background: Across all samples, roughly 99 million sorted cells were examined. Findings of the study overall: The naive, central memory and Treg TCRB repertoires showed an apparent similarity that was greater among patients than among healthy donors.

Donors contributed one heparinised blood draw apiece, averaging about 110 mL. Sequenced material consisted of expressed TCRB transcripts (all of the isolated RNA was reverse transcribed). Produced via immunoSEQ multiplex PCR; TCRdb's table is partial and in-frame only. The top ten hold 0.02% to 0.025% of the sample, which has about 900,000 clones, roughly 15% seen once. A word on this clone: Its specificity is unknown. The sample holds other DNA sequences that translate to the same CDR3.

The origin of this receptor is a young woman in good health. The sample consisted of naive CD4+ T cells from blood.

The CDR3 sequence is CASSERETQYF. CDR3 nucleotides: TGTGCCAGCAGTGAAAGAGAGACCCAGTACTTC. The chain is built from TRBV6-5 and TRBJ2-5; D is uncertain. CDR3 length: 11 residues. Germline loops: CDR1 MNHEY, CDR2 SVGAGI. The V and J ends lost 5 bases and 4 bases respectively, with 5 bases between them.